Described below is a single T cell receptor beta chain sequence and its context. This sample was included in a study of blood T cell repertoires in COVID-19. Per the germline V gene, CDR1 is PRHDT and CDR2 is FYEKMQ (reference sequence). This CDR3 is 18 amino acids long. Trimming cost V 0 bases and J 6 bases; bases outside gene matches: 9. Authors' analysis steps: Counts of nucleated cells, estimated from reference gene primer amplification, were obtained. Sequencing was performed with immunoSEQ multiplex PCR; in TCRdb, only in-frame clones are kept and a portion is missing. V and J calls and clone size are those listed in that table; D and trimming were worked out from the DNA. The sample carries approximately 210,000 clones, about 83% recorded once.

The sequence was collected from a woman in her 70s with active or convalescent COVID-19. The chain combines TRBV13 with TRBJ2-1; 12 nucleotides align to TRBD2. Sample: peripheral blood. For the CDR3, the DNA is TGTGCCAGCAGCTTAGGTACCTCTCTAGCGGGAGGGCGCAATGAGCAGTTCTTC. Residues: CASSLGTSLAGGRNEQFF.